These 30 T cell receptor beta chains came from one sample sequenced in a study of CD8 T cells in Susac syndrome. After extraction with the RNeasy kit, about 0.5 to 1 ug of the RNA was reverse transcribed using random hexamers. MiXCR, applied by TCRdb to the immunoSEQ multiplex PCR reads, yields one record per CDR3 protein. The sample records 300,000 or so distinct CDR3 sequences, roughly nine tenths being singletons. The source material was CD4+ T cells from PBMCs. The receptors were sampled from a human donor with multiple sclerosis.

The genes are TRBV5-1 and TRBJ2-3; 11 nucleotides match TRBD2. CDR1 and CDR2 (germline): SGHRS, YFSETQ. V was clipped by 3 bases and J by 5 bases; unmatched bases: 8. CDR3 size: 16 residues. The CDR3 spells CASSSRLAGRLDTQYF. In DNA, the CDR3 is TGCGCCAGCAGCTCCCGACTAGCGGGACGGTTAGATACGCAGTATTTT.

The rearrangement uses TRBV9 and TRBJ2-2, with a possible D match to TRBD2 (6 bases). CDR1 SGDLS and CDR2 YYNGEE come from the germline V gene. This CDR3 comprises 16 residues. V dropped 0 bases and J dropped 3 bases, with 12 bases sitting between them. The CDR3 DNA reads as TGTGCCAGCAGCGTAGCGGGGGATGCGTACACCGGGGAGCTGTTTTTT. It translates to CASSVAGDAYTGELFF.

The chain links TRBV6-1 to TRBJ1-5; D is uncertain. CDR1 is MNHNS and CDR2 is SASEGT in the germline V gene. V lost 5 bases, J lost 5 bases, and 16 bases lay in between. The CDR3 spans 15 residues. The CDR3 nucleotides read TGTGCCAGCAGTATACGGCCCCGGTACGATCAGCCCCAGCATTTT. Translation gives CASSIRPRYDQPQHF.

This chain uses TRBV6-1 with TRBJ2-7, with D hard to call. V lost 7 bases to trimming and J lost 4 bases, with 11 bases between them. Germline V gene sequence: CDR1 MNHNS, CDR2 SASEGT. The CDR3 spans 12 residues. CDR3 coding DNA: TGTGCCAGCACCGAGGATAGGTACGAGCAGTACTTC. Translating gives CASTEDRYEQYF.

The chain couples TRBV2 to TRBJ2-3; D ambiguous. Germline V gene data show CDR1 as SNHLY and CDR2 as FYNNEI. The germline V and J ends were trimmed by 6 bases and 4 bases, with 8 bases remaining between them. The CDR3 is 12 amino acids. The CDR3 spells CASRWGPDTQYF. Written as DNA, the CDR3 is TGTGCCAGCAGATGGGGTCCAGATACGCAGTATTTT.

This clonotype was recorded only once. The chain uses TRBV18 and TRBJ2-7; 9 bases map to TRBD1. The J segment lost 3 bases and the V segment lost 3 bases, leaving 6 bases of the junction unmatched. Germline assignment: CDR1 KGHSH and CDR2 LQKENI. The CDR3 consists of 15 residues. Here the CDR3 DNA reads TGTGCCAGCTCACCGACCCGGACAGGGGTCTACGAGCAGTACTTC. Amino acid sequence: CASSPTRTGVYEQYF.

The chain couples TRBV5-1 to TRBJ1-1; TRBD1 matches 7 bases. Trimming removed 2 bases from V and 2 bases from J; junction bases left unmatched: 9. CDR1 is SGHRS, CDR2 YFSETQ, per germline. There are 16 residues in the CDR3. The CDR3: CASSFPQTGRNTEAFF. The CDR3 nucleotides are TGCGCCAGCAGCTTTCCCCAGACAGGGAGAAACACTGAAGCTTTCTTT.

The chain is built from TRBV20-1 and TRBJ2-7, with a weak D call TRBD2 (6 bases). There are 14 residues in the CDR3. V lost 6 bases and J lost 0, with 15 bases in between. Germline assignment: CDR1 DFQATT and CDR2 SNEGSKA (reference sequence). The CDR3 protein is CSATRDSSSYEQYF. The CDR3 coding sequence is TGCAGTGCCACTCGGGACTCATCCTCCTACGAGCAGTACTTC.

This rearrangement joins TRBV18 to TRBJ1-2; TRBD1 might be the D (5 bases). The CDR3 runs to 17 residues. V was shortened by 3 bases and J by 5 bases, with 22 bases between the two germline ends. Germline V gives CDR1 KGHSH, CDR2 LQKENI. CDR3 bases: TGTGCCAGCTCACCGGGGCAGGGCACCCGTGGACTATATGGCTACACCTTC. Amino acid sequence: CASSPGQGTRGLYGYTF.

The CDR3 region is CASSPTSGRFLSYNEQFF. Here the CDR3 DNA reads TGTGCCAGCAGTCCCACTAGCGGGAGATTCCTCTCCTACAATGAGCAGTTCTTC. The chain carries TRBV7-3 and TRBJ2-1; TRBD2 matches 11 bases. This CDR3 region has 18 residues. Trimming removed 6 bases from V and 0 bases from J; junction bases left unmatched: 10. Germline values: CDR1 SGHTA, CDR2 FQGTGA. Full variable domain (rest looked up from reference TRBV7-3 and TRBJ2-1): GAGVSQTPSNKVTEKGKYVELRCDPISGHTALYWYRQSLGQGPEFLIYFQGTGAADDSGLPNDRFFAVRPEGSVSTLKIQRTERGDSAVYLCASSPTSGRFLSYNEQFFGPGTRLTVL.

The CDR3 sequence: CASSLAREGRGYTF. The CDR3 nucleotides are TGTGCCAGCAGCTTAGCGCGGGAGGGGCGCGGCTACACCTTC. This chain joins TRBV7-2 and TRBJ1-2, with TRBD1 as a possible D gene (5 bases). Germline CDR1 SGHTA, CDR2 FQGNSA. The CDR3 contains 14 residues. V lost 0 bases, J lost 8 bases, and 13 bases lay in between. Variable domain in full (rest from reference TRBV7-2 and TRBJ1-2): GAGVSQSPSNKVTEKGKDVELRCDPISGHTALYWYRQSLGQGLEFLIYFQGNSAPDKSGLPSDRFSAERTGGSVSTLTIQRTQQEDSAVYLCASSLAREGRGYTFGSGTRLTVV.

V usage is TRBV20-1 and J usage is TRBJ2-1, with a possible D match to TRBD2 (6 bases). The germline CDR1 and CDR2 sequences are DFQATT and SNEGSKA (reference sequence). V was shortened by 3 bases and J by 3 bases, with 18 bases between the two germline ends. The CDR3 sequence is 16 residues long. The CDR3 DNA reads TGCAGTGCTAGTAAAGAGTCTAGCGCAATCTACAATGAGCAGTTCTTC. Translated: CSASKESSAIYNEQFF.

This chain uses TRBV29-1 with TRBJ1-1, with D possibly being TRBD1 (6 bases). Germline CDR1 and CDR2: SQVTM and ANQGSEA. The CDR3 is 13 residues long. Trimming left V 6 bases short and J 7 bases short, with 18 bases between. Here the CDR3 DNA reads TGCAGCGTGGGGTACAGGGCTGAAGGTGAAGCTTTCTTT. As protein: CSVGYRAEGEAFF. Filled out from reference TRBV29-1 and TRBJ1-1, the complete variable domain reads SAVISQKPSRDICQRGTSLTIQCQVDSQVTMMFWYRQQPGQSLTLIATANQGSEATYESGFVIDKFPISRPNLTFSTLTVSNMSPEDSSIYLCSVGYRAEGEAFFGQGTRLTVV.

V usage is TRBV11-1 and J usage is TRBJ2-1; 8 bases align to TRBD1. The CDR3 is 14 residues long. The germline V gene encodes CDR1 SGHAT and CDR2 FQDESV (reference sequence). V was pared by 5 bases and J by 7 bases, with 7 bases of the junction left unmatched. In DNA, the CDR3 is TGTGCCAGCAGCCCCGGACAGGGTTCAAATGAGCAGTTCTTC. It translates to CASSPGQGSNEQFF.

The chain joins TRBV5-1 to TRBJ2-2, with 7 bases lining up with TRBD2. J gave up 7 bases and V 4 bases, and 10 bases lay outside the gene matches. The V gene's germline CDR1 is SGHRS and CDR2 YFSETQ. The CDR3 covers 15 residues. The DNA of the CDR3 is TGCGCCAGCAGCCAGACTAGCAGAAGGGGCGGGGAGCTGTTTTTT. This sequence encodes CASSQTSRRGGELFF.

The chain recombines TRBV7-2 with TRBJ1-2; possible D gene TRBD1, 6 bases. Germline assignment: CDR1 SGHTA and CDR2 FQGNSA. Trimming stripped 0 bases from V and 5 bases from J, with 10 bases between. The CDR3 consists of 14 residues. The CDR3 loop is CASSLADSLYGYTF. The CDR3 region has the DNA TGTGCCAGCAGCTTAGCGGACAGTTTGTATGGCTACACCTTC.

V is TRBV19 and J is TRBJ1-5; tentatively, D is TRBD1 (5 bases). V was pared by 5 bases and J by 6 bases, with 14 bases between. Germline V gene data show CDR1 as LNHDA and CDR2 as SQIVND (reference sequence). The CDR3 extends over 14 amino acids. The CDR3 sequence is CASSPGDRPQPQHF. CDR3 DNA: TGTGCCAGTAGTCCCGGAGACAGACCTCAGCCCCAGCATTTT.

CDR3 bases: TGTGCCAGTAATAACCCCAGGGGGCTGGCGAACACTGAAGCTTTCTTT. The encoded protein is CASNNPRGLANTEAFF. The V call is TRBV19, the J call TRBJ1-1; 8 bases map to TRBD1. Germline V gene lookup returns CDR1 LNHDA and CDR2 SQIVND (reference sequence). V lost 7 bases, J lost 1 base, and 11 bases stayed unmatched. The CDR3 loop spans 16 amino acids.

The rearrangement links TRBV19 to TRBJ1-1; no reliable D call. The CDR3 is made up of 14 amino acids. V lost 5 bases and J 0 bases, leaving 10 bases between the germline ends. Germline lookup yields CDR1 LNHDA and CDR2 SQIVND (reference sequence). The CDR3 bases are TGTGCCAGTAGTCAAAGTGGCTTGAACACTGAAGCTTTCTTT. It specifies CASSQSGLNTEAFF.

This clonotype was detected only once. This chain uses TRBV29-1 with TRBJ2-1, with D possibly being TRBD2 (6 bases). V was cut by 4 bases and J by 5 bases, with 21 bases left in between. The CDR3 is made up of 16 amino acids. Germline CDR1 reads SQVTM; CDR2 reads ANQGSEA. CDR3 region: CSVVGGGGTPNNEQFF. The CDR3 DNA reads TGCAGCGTTGTGGGGGGAGGTGGGACGCCAAACAATGAGCAGTTCTTC.

V gene TRBV20-1 combines with J gene TRBJ1-5; TRBD1 agrees at 8 bases. The CDR3 is 16 residues long. Germline V gene data show CDR1 as DFQATT and CDR2 as SNEGSKA (reference sequence). V lost 4 bases and J lost 5; bases outside the gene matches: 13. CDR3 nucleotides: TGCAGTGCTACCCGAAATCAGGGCAGGGGGCATCAGCCCCAGCATTTT. It is translated as CSATRNQGRGHQPQHF.

This clonotype occurred once. The CDR3 region has the DNA TGTGCCAGCATTCGGGGGCGGAAGGAGACCCAGTACTTC. Its translation: CASIRGRKETQYF. The genes are TRBV2 and TRBJ2-5, with D perhaps matching TRBD1 or TRBD2 (6 bases each). The CDR3 contains 13 residues. V was shortened by 7 bases and J by 5 bases, with 14 bases between the two germline ends. Germline CDR1 SNHLY, CDR2 FYNNEI.

This clonotype was observed a few times. The chain recombines TRBV3-1 with TRBJ2-1; D is undetermined. Germline V gene lookup returns CDR1 LGHDT and CDR2 YNNKEL (reference sequence). The CDR3 runs to 11 residues. With 2 bases removed from V and 7 bases from J, the gap between germline ends came to 3 bases. CDR3 in amino acids: CASSQRNEQFF. CDR3 in DNA: TGTGCCAGCAGCCAAAGGAATGAGCAGTTCTTC.

The chain links TRBV6-2 or TRBV6-3 to TRBJ2-3; D remains ambiguous. Trimming shortened V by 2 bases and J by 3 bases, and 9 bases separated the two germline ends. The CDR3 is 14 amino acids. The V gene's germline CDR1 is MNHEY and CDR2 SVGEGT. CDR3 nucleotides: TGTGCCAGCAGTTACATGATAGCTACAGATACGCAGTATTTT. Protein: CASSYMIATDTQYF.

This clonotype was detected only once. The chain recombines TRBV14 with TRBJ2-1; 9 nucleotides align to TRBD1. The CDR3 consists of 17 residues. Germline V gene data show CDR1 as SGHDN and CDR2 as FVKESK. Trimming removed 4 bases from V and 4 bases from J; junction bases left unmatched: 11. CDR3 loop: CASSRYPRTGAYNEQFF. In DNA, the CDR3 is TGTGCCAGCAGCCGTTACCCAAGGACAGGGGCGTACAATGAGCAGTTCTTC.

The chain is built from TRBV11-3 and TRBJ2-1; D is ambiguous. In germline, CDR1 is SGHNT, CDR2 YENEEA. Trimming removed 2 bases from V and 8 bases from J, with 10 bases in between. This CDR3 has 13 residues. Here the CDR3 reads CASSLQQYDEQFF. CDR3 bases: TGTGCCAGCAGCTTACAACAATACGATGAGCAGTTCTTC.

The gene calls are TRBV4-2 and TRBJ2-1; the match to TRBD1 covers 11 bases. The V and J ends lost 4 bases and 4 bases, in that order; junction bases with no gene match: 6. CDR1 and CDR2 from the germline V gene are LGHNA and YNFKEQ. This CDR3 is built from 16 residues. This CDR3 reads CASSRPGQGVYNEQFF. CDR3 bases: TGTGCCAGCAGCCGACCGGGACAGGGGGTTTACAATGAGCAGTTCTTC.

This chain links TRBV7-6 with TRBJ2-6; tentatively, D is TRBD2 (5 bases). V was clipped by 1 base and J by 4 bases, with 8 bases between them. CDR1 is SGHVS, CDR2 FNYEAQ, per germline. CDR3 length: 15 residues. The CDR3 DNA reads as TGTGCCAGCAGCTTAGGAGGGCTAGGGGCCAACGTCCTGACTTTC. This sequence encodes CASSLGGLGANVLTF.

The V call is TRBV9, the J call TRBJ2-1; 9 bases agree with TRBD2. Germline V gene lookup returns CDR1 SGDLS and CDR2 YYNGEE. V lost 2 bases to trimming and J lost 3 bases; unmatched junction nucleotides: 3. The CDR3 has 15 amino acids. This CDR3 is CASSVGTSSYNEQFF. The CDR3 coding sequence is TGTGCCAGCAGCGTTGGGACTAGCAGCTACAATGAGCAGTTCTTC.

In this sample, this clonotype turned up once. The chain is built from TRBV5-8 and TRBJ2-6; possibly TRBD1 or TRBD2 for D (5 bases each). V was pared by 4 bases and J by 0 bases, with 14 bases between. Germline V CDR1 and CDR2: SGHTS, YDEGEE. CDR3 size: 17 residues. CDR3 nucleotide sequence: TGTGCCAGCAGCCCAGGGACCCTTTACTCTGGGGCCAACGTCCTGACTTTC. Its translation: CASSPGTLYSGANVLTF.